This T cell receptor (beta chain) was captured in a study of cytomegalovirus exposure and HLA in healthy donors. Study background: A prior study identified some 100 million unique TCR beta sequences from 150 million to 200 million T cells. Findings and limits, study-wide: A later analysis revealed that TCR association rates differed between HLA loci, peaking at DRB1 and bottoming out at HLA-C. In vitro confirmation showed a few CMV-associated chains to be CMV antigen specific.

On this clone itself: The target antigen is unknown.

Primers for the PCR totalled 60 Vbeta and 13 Jbeta. Libraries were prepared by immunoSEQ multiplex PCR; TCRdb keeps only in-frame clonotypes and omits some of them. This table has 130,000 to 150,000 clones, 60% to 80% appearing once. V dropped 0 bases and J dropped 6 bases, with 9 bases sitting between them. CDR1 and CDR2 (germline): SGHNT, YYREEE (reference sequence). The CDR3 length is 13 residues. The clonotype originates from a male donor in good health and CMV-seronegative. What was sequenced was PBMCs. J is TRBJ1-1 and V is TRBV5-4; a possible D gene is TRBD1 (6 bases). CDR3 in DNA: TGTGCCAGCAGCTTGGACAGGGTAGCTGAAGCTTTCTTT. Protein: CASSLDRVAEAFF.